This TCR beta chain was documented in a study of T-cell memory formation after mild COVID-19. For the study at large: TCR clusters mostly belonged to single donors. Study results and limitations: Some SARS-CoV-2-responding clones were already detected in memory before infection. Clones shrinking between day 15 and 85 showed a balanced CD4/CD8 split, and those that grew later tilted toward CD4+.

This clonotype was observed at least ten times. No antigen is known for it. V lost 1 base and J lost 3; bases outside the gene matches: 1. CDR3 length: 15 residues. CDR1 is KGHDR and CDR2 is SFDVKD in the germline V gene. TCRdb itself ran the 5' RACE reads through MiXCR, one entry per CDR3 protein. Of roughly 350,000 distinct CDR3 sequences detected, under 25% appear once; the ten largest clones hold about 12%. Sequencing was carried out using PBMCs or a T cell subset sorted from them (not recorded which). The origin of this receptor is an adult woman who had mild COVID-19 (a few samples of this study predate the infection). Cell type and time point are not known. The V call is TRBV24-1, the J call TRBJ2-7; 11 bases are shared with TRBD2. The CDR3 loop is CATSDFTSGGYEQYF. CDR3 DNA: TGTGCCACCAGTGATTTTACTAGCGGGGGCTACGAGCAGTACTTC.